Following are 14 T cell receptor beta chains from one sample sequenced in a study of control samples from healthy donors and cancer patients. The assay was immunoSEQ multiplex PCR, and TCRdb's table has in-frame clones only and misses some. The profile shows fewer than 200,000 clones, around nine tenths of them singletons. The sample consisted of blood. The receptor set was obtained from a man younger than 45 in good health.

The sample holds a few counts of this clone. This chain links TRBV28 with TRBJ2-3; TRBD2 aligns across 7 bases. CDR1 and CDR2 from the germline V gene are MDHEN and SYDVKM. V trimming: 6 bases; J trimming: 3 bases; junction bases outside the gene matches: 9. The CDR3 spans 15 residues. The CDR3, as DNA: TGTGCCAGCAGCTCCCATGGGGAGGGGACAGATACGCAGTATTTT. It encodes CASSSHGEGTDTQYF.

The chain joins TRBV12-3 or TRBV12-4 to TRBJ1-2; the match to TRBD1 covers 7 bases. The CDR3 contains 11 residues. The V segment lost 6 bases and the J segment 10 bases; nucleotides outside the gene matches: 5. Here the CDR3 reads CASRTGLIYTF. For the CDR3, the DNA is TGTGCCAGCAGGACAGGGTTAATCTACACCTTC.

V gene TRBV7-9 combines with J gene TRBJ1-5; D remains unclear. CDR3 size: 14 residues. Trimming took off 5 bases at V and 5 bases at J, with 13 bases between the two ends. In germline, CDR1 is SEHNR, CDR2 FQNEAQ (reference sequence). The CDR3 DNA reads as TGTGCCAGCAGCACCTCAAGCGGGGATCAGCCCCAGCATTTT. The encoded protein is CASSTSSGDQPQHF.

The chain carries TRBV10-3 and TRBJ1-4; the match to TRBD1 covers 7 bases. The ends lost 10 bases at V and 5 bases at J; junction bases unmatched: 7. CDR1 and CDR2 (germline): ENHRY, SYGVKD. The CDR3 totals 13 residues. The CDR3 DNA reads as TGTGCCACCTCATTGACAGGGAATGAAAAACTGTTTTTT. Translated, it gives CATSLTGNEKLFF.

The V and J genes are TRBV11-3 and TRBJ1-1; no clear D. The CDR3 runs to 13 residues. The germline V gene encodes CDR1 SGHNT and CDR2 YENEEA. V dropped 1 base and J dropped 4 bases, with 7 bases sitting between them. CDR3 DNA: TGTGCCAGCAGCTTAGCAGGTGGCACTGAAGCTTTCTTT. Amino acid sequence: CASSLAGGTEAFF.

The chain recombines TRBV14 with TRBJ2-7, with D perhaps TRBD2 (5 bases). The CDR3 has 14 residues. The germline gives CDR1 SGHDN, CDR2 FVKESK. V shed 0 bases and J shed 4 bases, with 10 bases lying between them. CDR3 protein: CASSQDWVAYEQYF. Written as DNA, the CDR3 is TGTGCCAGCAGCCAAGACTGGGTAGCGTACGAGCAGTACTTC.

The chain joins TRBV12-3 or TRBV12-4 to TRBJ1-1; TRBD1 aligns across 10 bases. This CDR3 comprises 13 residues. The ends lost 6 bases at V and 7 bases at J; junction bases unmatched: 5. The CDR3 region has the DNA TGTGCCAGCAGGGAGGACAGGGGGAATGAAGCTTTCTTT. This sequence encodes CASREDRGNEAFF.

This rearrangement joins TRBV19 to TRBJ1-1, with D hard to call. V was pared by 6 bases and J by 1 base, with 9 bases between. In germline, CDR1 is LNHDA, CDR2 SQIVND (reference sequence). This CDR3 is built from 13 residues. CDR3 nucleotide sequence: TGTGCCAGTAGGAGGGTACCGAACACTGAAGCTTTCTTT. The encoded protein is CASRRVPNTEAFF.

V and J are TRBV12-1 and TRBJ1-5; the table calls TRBD1, which could not be checked here. TRBV12-1 is described as a pseudogene. The CDR3 extends over 16 amino acids. The CDR3 is CASSNDDRVSAQPQHF. CDR3 sequence (DNA): TGTGCCAGCAGCAACGACGACAGGGTTTCGGCTCAGCCCCAGCATTTT.

This clone showed up just once. V gene TRBV18 combines with J gene TRBJ1-3; TRBD1 matches at 7 bases. From germline, CDR1 is KGHSH and CDR2 LQKENI. This CDR3 spans 17 amino acids. Losses at the gene ends were 3 bases for V and 2 bases for J; bases not matched to a gene: 10. The CDR3 DNA sequence: TGTGCCAGCTCACCGCAGACGATCACAGGGGCTGGAAACACCATATATTTT. It is translated as CASSPQTITGAGNTIYF.

This clone was recorded once. The rearrangement uses TRBV30 and TRBJ2-6; possibly TRBD1 for D (6 bases). This CDR3 comprises 15 residues. The germline V gene has CDR1 GTSNPN and CDR2 SVGIG (reference sequence). The V gene lost 2 bases and the J gene lost 2 bases, with 10 bases spanning the gap. The CDR3 loop reads CAWSIWGPGANVLTF. As DNA, the CDR3 is TGTGCCTGGAGTATTTGGGGGCCTGGGGCCAACGTCCTGACTTTC.

The gene calls are TRBV11-2 and TRBJ2-6, with D perhaps TRBD1 (5 bases). Germline-derived CDR1 and CDR2 are SGHAT and FQNNGV. The CDR3 sequence is 15 residues long. The germline V and J ends were trimmed by 4 bases and 2 bases, with 9 bases remaining between them. This CDR3 reads CASSSRVPGANVLTF. The CDR3 nucleotides read TGTGCCAGCAGCTCCAGGGTCCCTGGGGCCAACGTCCTGACTTTC.

The gene calls are TRBV12-3 or TRBV12-4 and TRBJ2-5, with TRBD1 as a possible D gene (5 bases). The CDR3 runs to 12 residues. V was shortened by 4 bases and J by 7 bases, with 10 bases between the two germline ends. The CDR3 is CASSSRATTQYF. DNA of the CDR3: TGTGCCAGCAGTTCCAGGGCCACGACCCAGTACTTC.

The chain carries TRBV15 and TRBJ1-1; D ambiguous. The CDR3 runs to 15 residues. The V end lost 0 bases, the J end lost 4 bases, and 12 bases lay between the germline ends. Germline V lookup: CDR1 LNHNV, CDR2 YYDKDF (reference sequence). CDR3 nucleotides: TGTGCCACCAGCAGAGATGTTCTGCCGGGCACTGAAGCTTTCTTT. Encoded protein: CATSRDVLPGTEAFF.